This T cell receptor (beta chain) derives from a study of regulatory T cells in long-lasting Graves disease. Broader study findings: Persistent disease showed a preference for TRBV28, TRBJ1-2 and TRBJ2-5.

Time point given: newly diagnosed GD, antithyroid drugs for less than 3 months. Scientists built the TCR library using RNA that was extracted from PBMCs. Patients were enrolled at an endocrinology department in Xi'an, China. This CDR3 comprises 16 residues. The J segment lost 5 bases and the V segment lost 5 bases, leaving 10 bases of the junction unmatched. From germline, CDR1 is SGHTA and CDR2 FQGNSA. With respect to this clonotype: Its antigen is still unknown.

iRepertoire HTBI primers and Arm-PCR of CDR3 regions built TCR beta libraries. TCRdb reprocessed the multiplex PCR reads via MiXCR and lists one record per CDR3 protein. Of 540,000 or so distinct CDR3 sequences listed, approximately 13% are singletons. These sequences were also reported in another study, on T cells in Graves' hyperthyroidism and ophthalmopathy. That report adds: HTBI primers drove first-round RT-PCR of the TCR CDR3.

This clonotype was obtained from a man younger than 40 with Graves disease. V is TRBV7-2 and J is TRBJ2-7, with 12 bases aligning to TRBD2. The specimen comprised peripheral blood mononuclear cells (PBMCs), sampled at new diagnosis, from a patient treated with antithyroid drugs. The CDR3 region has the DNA TGTGCCAGCAGCCTTAGACTAGCGGGAGCTCTCGACGAGCAGTACTTC. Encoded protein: CASSLRLAGALDEQYF.